This TCR beta chain was identified during a study of blood T cells in healthy people across ages. Study-wide results and limits: Donor CMV status was unknown, possibly confounding expanded clonotype changes. There were more naive CD4+ cells and higher diversity in long-lived donors than in aged donors.

Germline assignment: CDR1 ENHRY and CDR2 SYGVKD. The CDR3 spans 14 residues. V was clipped by 3 bases and J by 9 bases, with 17 bases between them. The draw of peripheral blood yielded about 9.4 milliliters from each donor. This clonotype has more than one count but fewer than ten. What it binds is unknown. Sample-barcoded 5' priming and a J-beta primer mix drove a second PCR of roughly 7 to 11 cycles. Sequencing of every sample gave 2.5 million or more CDR3-containing paired-end reads. From the 5' RACE reads, TCRdb called clonotypes with MiXCR, one entry per CDR3 protein. Of 800,000 to 950,000 distinct CDR3 sequences detected, around 36% appear once; the ten largest clones hold around 13%.

This TCR came from a man in his late teens or twenties in good health. J is TRBJ1-2 and V is TRBV10-3; tentative D call: TRBD1 (5 bases). Specimen: blood. The CDR3: CAISEPGLRPSYTF. CDR3 DNA sequence: TGTGCCATCAGTGAACCGGGACTCCGGCCGAGCTACACCTTC.